A selection of T cell receptor beta chains follows, all from one sample in a study of blood T cell repertoires in COVID-19. Profiled with immunoSEQ multiplex PCR; TCRdb holds only in-frame clones, not every one. The sample comprises approximately 68,000 clones, 70% to 85% of which are singletons, and around 9.4% rests with the top ten. Sequencing was performed on peripheral blood. The receptors stem from a woman between 45 and 60 years old with acute or convalescent COVID-19. Both conserved end residues are part of each CDR3. Fields, in order: D gene, CDR3 length, V gene, J gene, clone size, CDR3 DNA, CDR3 protein. A D gene is named only where the DNA matches it firmly. Clone sizes are given selectively: once, few, many, or a class where the clone is expanded.

>TRBD1|15|TRBV5-4|TRBJ2-1|few
TGTGCCAGCAGCTTACCCGGGACAGGGGTTGTTGAGCAGTTCTTC
CASSLPGTGVVEQFF
>TRBD2|15|TRBV7-3|TRBJ2-1|NA
TGTGCCAGCAGCTGGACTAGCGGTTCCAACAATGAGCAGTTCTTC
CASSWTSGSNNEQFF
>NA|14|TRBV4-2|TRBJ1-4|NA
TGTGCCAGCAGCCAGGCAGGGGCCGGCGAAAAACTGTTTTTT
CASSQAGAGEKLFF
>TRBD2|18|TRBV9|TRBJ2-5|few
TGTGCCAGCAGCGCCGCGGCACCCGGACTAGCGGGCCAAGAGACCCAGTACTTC
CASSAAAPGLAGQETQYF
>TRBD1|15|TRBV2|TRBJ1-2|few
TGTGCCAGCAGTGAGTGGACAGGGGGCAACTATGGCTACACCTTC
CASSEWTGGNYGYTF
>TRBD1|15|TRBV7-2|TRBJ1-5|many
TGTGCCAGCAGCGTCAGAACAGGGGGCAGTCAGCCCCAGCATTTT
CASSVRTGGSQPQHF
>NA|15|TRBV10-1|TRBJ1-1|NA
TGCGCCAGCAGCCACGGACGGGGATTTAACACTGAAGCTTTCTTT
CASSHGRGFNTEAFF
>NA|14|TRBV7-2|TRBJ2-5|NA
TGTGCCAGCAGCTTGCAGGTTTCCAAGGAGACCCAGTACTTC
CASSLQVSKETQYF
>NA|11|TRBV7-2|TRBJ2-7|NA
TGTGCCAGCAGCTTGAGATACGAGCAGTACTTC
CASSLRYEQYF
>NA|14|TRBV5-1|TRBJ1-1|NA
TGCGCCAGCAGCTTTGGAGGGATAAACACTGAAGCTTTCTTT
CASSFGGINTEAFF
>NA|12|TRBV3-1/TRBV3-2|TRBJ2-7|NA
TGTGCCAGCAGCCAAGTTAGCTACGAGCAGTACTTC
CASSQVSYEQYF
>TRBD2|15|TRBV7-3|TRBJ2-1|NA
TGTGCCAGCGGGAGGGTAGCGGGAGGGAACAATGAGCAGTTCTTC
CASGRVAGGNNEQFF
>TRBD2|15|TRBV14|TRBJ2-2|NA
TGTGCCAGCAGCCCCCCCCCTAGCGGGAGCAGGGAGCTGTTTTTT
CASSPPPSGSRELFF
>NA|11|TRBV2|TRBJ2-1|NA
TGTGCCAGCAGCTTAGCATTTGAGCAGTTCTTC
CASSLAFEQFF
>NA|15|TRBV2|TRBJ2-5|NA
TGTGCCAGCAGCGCCTATATTGGGGGCGTAGAGACCCAGTACTTC
CASSAYIGGVETQYF
>NA|15|TRBV5-4|TRBJ1-2|NA
TGTGCCAGCAGCTTGGATGAGTCGGCGGTTGATGGCTACACCTTC
CASSLDESAVDGYTF
>TRBD2|17|TRBV9|TRBJ2-5|once
TGTGCCAGCAGCCACCCACTAGCGGGGGGCCTTCAAGAGACCCAGTACTTC
CASSHPLAGGLQETQYF
>NA|15|TRBV7-2|TRBJ2-6|NA
TGTGCCAGCAGCTTAGCCTCCTCTGGGGCCAACGTCCTGACTTTC
CASSLASSGANVLTF
>TRBD2|16|TRBV3-1/TRBV3-2|TRBJ2-3|once
TGTGCCAGCAGCCAATTAGGACTAGAGAACACAGATACGCAGTATTTT
CASSQLGLENTDTQYF
>NA|12|TRBV18|TRBJ2-1|once
TGTGCCAGCTCACTAAACCGGGATGAGCAGTTCTTC
CASSLNRDEQFF
>TRBD2|17|TRBV11-3|TRBJ2-5|NA
TGTGCCAGCAGCACAACACCAGGACTAGCGGGACAAGAGACCCAGTACTTC
CASSTTPGLAGQETQYF
>TRBD1|15|TRBV19|TRBJ1-1|NA
TGTGCCAGTAGAACGGCGACAGGGGTGAACACTGAAGCTTTCTTT
CASRTATGVNTEAFF
>TRBD1|15|TRBV28|TRBJ1-4|NA
TGTGCCAGCAGTACCTCAGAGGGGGCTGGTGAAAAACTGTTTTTT
CASSTSEGAGEKLFF
>NA|14|TRBV7-9|TRBJ1-4|NA
TGTGCCAGCAGCTTGGGGCAGGGATACGAAAAACTGTTTTTT
CASSLGQGYEKLFF
>TRBD2|14|TRBV10-3|TRBJ2-1|NA
TGTGCCATCAGATTAGCGGGGGGGACCAATGAGCAGTTCTTC
CAIRLAGGTNEQFF
>TRBD1|13|TRBV12-3/TRBV12-4|TRBJ1-1|NA
TGTGCCAGCAGTCCCCGACAGGGTACAGAAGCTTTCTTT
CASSPRQGTEAFF
>TRBD2|15|TRBV11-2|TRBJ2-7|many
TGTGCCAGCGCACCCGTTGGTAGCGGGACTGCCGAGCAGTACTTC
CASAPVGSGTAEQYF
>TRBD1|16|TRBV7-6|TRBJ2-1|many
TGTGCCAGCAGCTTAGCCGGGACAGGGGGCTCAAGGGAGCAGTTCTTC
CASSLAGTGGSREQFF
>NA|13|TRBV3-1/TRBV3-2|TRBJ1-4|NA
TGTGCCAGCAGTTCTTGGCAGAATGAAAAACTGTTTTTT
CASSSWQNEKLFF
>NA|14|TRBV28|TRBJ2-3|NA
TGTGCCAGCAGGCCGGGACACTCCACAGATACGCAGTATTTT
CASRPGHSTDTQYF
>NA|16|TRBV7-2|TRBJ2-1|NA
TGTGCCAGCAGCTTAGCCGGGGACTCCCGGATAGATGAGCAGTTCTTC
CASSLAGDSRIDEQFF
>NA|15|TRBV27|TRBJ1-5|NA
TGTGCCAGCAGTTTTCTAGGGGCAAACAATCAGCCCCAGCATTTT
CASSFLGANNQPQHF
>NA|15|TRBV27|TRBJ2-3|NA
TGTGCCAGCATCCCTTTTGGGGGCGGCACAGATACGCAGTATTTT
CASIPFGGGTDTQYF
>TRBD1|15|TRBV27|TRBJ1-6|few
TGTGCCAGCAGTTTGTCCGGGACAGCAAATTCACCCCTCCACTTT
CASSLSGTANSPLHF
>NA|15|TRBV3-1/TRBV3-2|TRBJ1-5|NA
TGTGCCAGCAGCCAAGCCGGACAGAACAATCAGCCCCAGCATTTT
CASSQAGQNNQPQHF
>NA|13|TRBV18|TRBJ2-5|few
TGTGCCAGCTCGCGAAAGCCACAAGAGACCCAGTACTTC
CASSRKPQETQYF
>NA|15|TRBV5-1|TRBJ2-5|NA
TGCGCCAGCAGCTTAATCAACAGCTTCCAAGAGACCCAGTACTTC
CASSLINSFQETQYF
>TRBD1|17|TRBV9|TRBJ1-2|few
TGTGCCAGCAGCGTACGGGACAGGGCTTTCTTTAACTATGGCTACACCTTC
CASSVRDRAFFNYGYTF